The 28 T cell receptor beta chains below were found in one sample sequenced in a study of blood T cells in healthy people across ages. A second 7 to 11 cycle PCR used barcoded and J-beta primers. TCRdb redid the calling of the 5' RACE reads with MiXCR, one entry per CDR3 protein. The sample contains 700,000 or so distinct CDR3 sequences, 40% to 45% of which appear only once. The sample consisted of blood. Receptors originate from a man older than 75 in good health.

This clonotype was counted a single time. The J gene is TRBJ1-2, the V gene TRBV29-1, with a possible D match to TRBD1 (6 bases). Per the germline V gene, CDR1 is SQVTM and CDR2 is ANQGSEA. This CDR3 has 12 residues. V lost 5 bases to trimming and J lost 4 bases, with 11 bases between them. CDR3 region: CSVSRTVYGYTF. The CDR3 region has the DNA TGCAGCGTTTCCAGGACAGTCTATGGCTACACCTTC.

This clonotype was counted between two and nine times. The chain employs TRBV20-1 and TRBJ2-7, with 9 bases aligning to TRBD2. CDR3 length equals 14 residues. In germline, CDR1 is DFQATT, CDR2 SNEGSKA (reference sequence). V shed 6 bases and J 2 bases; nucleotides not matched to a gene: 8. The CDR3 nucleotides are TGCAGTGCCTCTCGCGGGGGGGGGCCCTACGAGCAGTACTTC. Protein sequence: CSASRGGGPYEQYF.

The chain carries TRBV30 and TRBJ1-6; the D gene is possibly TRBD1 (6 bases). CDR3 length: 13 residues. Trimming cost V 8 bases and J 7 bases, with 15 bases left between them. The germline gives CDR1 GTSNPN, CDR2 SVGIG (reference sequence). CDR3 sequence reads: CAQTGTQNSPLHF. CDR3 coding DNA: TGTGCCCAGACCGGGACACAGAATTCACCCCTCCACTTT. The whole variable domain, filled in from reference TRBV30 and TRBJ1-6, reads SQTIHQWPATLVQPVGSPLSLECTVEGTSNPNLYWYRQAAGRGLQLLFYSVGIGQISSEVPQNLSASRPQDRQFILSSKKLLLSDSGFYLCAQTGTQNSPLHFGNGTRLTVT.

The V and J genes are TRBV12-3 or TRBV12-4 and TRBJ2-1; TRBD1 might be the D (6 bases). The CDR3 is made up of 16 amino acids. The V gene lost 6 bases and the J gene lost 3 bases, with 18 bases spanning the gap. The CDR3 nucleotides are TGTGCCAGCAGGCCGTTACAGGGTTATGGCTACAATGAGCAGTTCTTC. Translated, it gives CASRPLQGYGYNEQFF.

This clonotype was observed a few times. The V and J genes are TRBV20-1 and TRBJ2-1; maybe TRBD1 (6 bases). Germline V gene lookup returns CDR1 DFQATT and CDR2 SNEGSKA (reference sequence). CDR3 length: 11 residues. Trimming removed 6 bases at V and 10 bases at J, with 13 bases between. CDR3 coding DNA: TGCAGTGCCCCAGGGGTGGCCGAGCAGTTCTTC. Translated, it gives CSAPGVAEQFF.

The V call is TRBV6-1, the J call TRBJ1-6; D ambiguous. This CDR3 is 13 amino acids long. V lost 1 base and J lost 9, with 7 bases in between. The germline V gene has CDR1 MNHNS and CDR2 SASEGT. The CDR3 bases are TGTGCCAGCAGTGAAGGGGTCCGTTCACCCCTCCACTTT. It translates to CASSEGVRSPLHF.

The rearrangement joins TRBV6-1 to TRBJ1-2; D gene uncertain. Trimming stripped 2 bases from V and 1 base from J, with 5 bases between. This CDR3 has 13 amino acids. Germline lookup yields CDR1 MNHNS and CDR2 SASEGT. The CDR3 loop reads CASSENFNYGYTF. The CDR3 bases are TGTGCCAGCAGTGAAAACTTTAACTATGGCTACACCTTC.

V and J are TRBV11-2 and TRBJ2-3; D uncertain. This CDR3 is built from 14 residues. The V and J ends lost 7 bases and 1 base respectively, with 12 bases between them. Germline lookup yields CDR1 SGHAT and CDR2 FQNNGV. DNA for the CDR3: TGTGCCAGCATCCTAAGGGCAGGCACAGATACGCAGTATTTT. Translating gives CASILRAGTDTQYF.

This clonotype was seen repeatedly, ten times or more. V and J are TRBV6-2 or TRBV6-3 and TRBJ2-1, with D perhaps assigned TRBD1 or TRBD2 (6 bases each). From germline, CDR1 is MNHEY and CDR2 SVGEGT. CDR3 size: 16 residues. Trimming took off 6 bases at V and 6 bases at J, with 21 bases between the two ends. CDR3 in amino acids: CASSSQQGRRGNEQFF. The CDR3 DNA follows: TGTGCCAGCAGCTCCCAACAGGGTAGGAGGGGCAATGAGCAGTTCTTC.

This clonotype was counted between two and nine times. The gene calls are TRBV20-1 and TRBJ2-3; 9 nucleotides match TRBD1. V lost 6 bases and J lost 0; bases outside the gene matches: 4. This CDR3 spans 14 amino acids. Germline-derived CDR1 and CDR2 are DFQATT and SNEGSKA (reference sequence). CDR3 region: CSAGTGFSTDTQYF. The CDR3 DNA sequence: TGCAGTGCCGGGACAGGGTTTAGCACAGATACGCAGTATTTT.

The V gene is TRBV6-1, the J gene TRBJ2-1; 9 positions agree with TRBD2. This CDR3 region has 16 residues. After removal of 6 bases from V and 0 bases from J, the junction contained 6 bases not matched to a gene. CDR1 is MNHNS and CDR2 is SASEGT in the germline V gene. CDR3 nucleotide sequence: TGTGCCAGCAGGGAACGTAGCGGGAGCTCCTACAATGAGCAGTTCTTC. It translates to CASRERSGSSYNEQFF.

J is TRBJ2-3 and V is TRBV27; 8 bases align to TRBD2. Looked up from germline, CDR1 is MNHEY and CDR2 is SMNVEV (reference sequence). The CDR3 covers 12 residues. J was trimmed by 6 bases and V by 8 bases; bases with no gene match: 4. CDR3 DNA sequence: TGTGCCAGCGGACGGACTAGCGATACGCAGTATTTT. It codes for CASGRTSDTQYF.

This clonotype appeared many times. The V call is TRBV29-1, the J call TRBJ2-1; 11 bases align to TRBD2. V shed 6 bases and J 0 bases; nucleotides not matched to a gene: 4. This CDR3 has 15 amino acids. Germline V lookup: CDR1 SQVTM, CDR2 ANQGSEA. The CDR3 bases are TGCAGCGTGGTTAGCGGGAGGGCCTCCTACAATGAGCAGTTCTTC. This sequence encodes CSVVSGRASYNEQFF.

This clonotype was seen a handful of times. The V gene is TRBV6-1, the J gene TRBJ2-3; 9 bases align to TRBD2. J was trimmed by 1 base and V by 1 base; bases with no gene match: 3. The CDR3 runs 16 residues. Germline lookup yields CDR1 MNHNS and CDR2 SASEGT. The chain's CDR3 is CASSEDRLAGTDTQYF. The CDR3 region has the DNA TGTGCCAGCAGTGAAGATAGACTAGCGGGCACAGATACGCAGTATTTT.

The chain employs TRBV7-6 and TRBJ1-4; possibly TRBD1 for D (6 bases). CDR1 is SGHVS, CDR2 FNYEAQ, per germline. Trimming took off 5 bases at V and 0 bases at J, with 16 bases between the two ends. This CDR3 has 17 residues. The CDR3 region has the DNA TGTGCCAGCAGCCCTTACACAGGGCGAGCAACTAATGAAAAACTGTTTTTT. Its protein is CASSPYTGRATNEKLFF. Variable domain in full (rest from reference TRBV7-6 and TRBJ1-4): GAGVSQSPRYKVTKRGQDVALRCDPISGHVSLYWYRQALGQGPEFLTYFNYEAQQDKSGLPNDRFSAERPEGSISTLTIQRTEQRDSAMYRCASSPYTGRATNEKLFFGSGTQLSVL.

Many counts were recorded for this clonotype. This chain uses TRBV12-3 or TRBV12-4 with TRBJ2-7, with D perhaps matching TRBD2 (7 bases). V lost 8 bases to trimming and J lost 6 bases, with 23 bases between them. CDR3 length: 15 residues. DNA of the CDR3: TGTGCCAGCTGCCTTGGGGGGGGCTATACGGGCGAGCAGTACTTC. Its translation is CASCLGGGYTGEQYF.

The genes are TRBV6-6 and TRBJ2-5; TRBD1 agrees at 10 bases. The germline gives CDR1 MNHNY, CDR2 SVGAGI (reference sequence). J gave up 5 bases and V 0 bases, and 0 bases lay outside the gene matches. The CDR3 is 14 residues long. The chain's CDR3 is CASSYSDRGETQYF. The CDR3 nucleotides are TGTGCCAGCAGTTACTCGGACAGGGGGGAGACCCAGTACTTC.

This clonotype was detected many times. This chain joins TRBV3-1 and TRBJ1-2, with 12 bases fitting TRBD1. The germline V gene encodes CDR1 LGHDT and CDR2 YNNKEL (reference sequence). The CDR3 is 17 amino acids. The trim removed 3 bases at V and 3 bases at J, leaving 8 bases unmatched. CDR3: CASSHPPGTGGDYGYTF. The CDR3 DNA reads TGTGCCAGCAGCCACCCCCCCGGGACAGGGGGCGACTATGGCTACACCTTC.

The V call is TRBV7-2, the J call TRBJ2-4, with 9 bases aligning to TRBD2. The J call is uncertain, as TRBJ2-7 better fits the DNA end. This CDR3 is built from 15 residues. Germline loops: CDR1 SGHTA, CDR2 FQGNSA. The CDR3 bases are TGTGCCAGCAGCTTTACTGGCGGGGGGGAGTACGAGCAGTACTTC. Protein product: CASSFTGGGEYEQYF.

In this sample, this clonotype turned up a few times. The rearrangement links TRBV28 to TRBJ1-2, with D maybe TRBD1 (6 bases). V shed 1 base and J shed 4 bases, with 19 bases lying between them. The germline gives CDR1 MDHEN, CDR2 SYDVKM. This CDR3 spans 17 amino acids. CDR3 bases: TGTGCCAGCAGTTTATCTCGGAGGCAGGGGTTTGTCTATGGCTACACCTTC. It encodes CASSLSRRQGFVYGYTF.

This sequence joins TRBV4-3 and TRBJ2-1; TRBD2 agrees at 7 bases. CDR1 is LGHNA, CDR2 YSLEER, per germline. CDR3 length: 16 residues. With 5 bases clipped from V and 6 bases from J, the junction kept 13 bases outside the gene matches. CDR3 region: CASSTGRGGFFNEQFF. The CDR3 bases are TGCGCCAGCAGCACTGGACGGGGAGGGTTCTTCAATGAGCAGTTCTTC.

For the CDR3, the DNA is TGCGCCAGCAGCTCGCAACCTAGCGGGGGCACTTCGCGAACGCAGTATTTT. This encodes CASSSQPSGGTSRTQYF. V gene TRBV5-1 combines with J gene TRBJ2-3; 10 nucleotides agree with TRBD2. This CDR3 has 17 amino acids. Germline-derived CDR1 and CDR2 are SGHRS and YFSETQ. V shed 3 bases, J shed 9 bases, and the junction held 16 bases outside the gene matches. Full variable domain (outside the CDR3, taken from reference TRBV5-1 and TRBJ2-3): KAGVTQTPRYLIKTRGQQVTLSCSPISGHRSVSWYQQTPGQGLQFLFEYFSETQRNKGNFPGRFSGRQFSNSRSEMNVSTLELGDSALYLCASSSQPSGGTSRTQYFGPGTRLTVL.

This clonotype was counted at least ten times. The CDR3 DNA reads TGCGCCAGCCAGGACAGTGTCACAGAGACCCAGTACTTC. Translated: CASQDSVTETQYF. This sequence joins TRBV5-1 and TRBJ2-5; perhaps TRBD1 as D (6 bases). V shed 7 bases and J shed 4 bases, with 14 bases lying between them. Germline CDR1 is SGHRS and CDR2 is YFSETQ. The CDR3 has 13 residues.

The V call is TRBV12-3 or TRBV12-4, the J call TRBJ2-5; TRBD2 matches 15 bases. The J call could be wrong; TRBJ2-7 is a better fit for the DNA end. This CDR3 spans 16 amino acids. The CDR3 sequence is CASSQPGLAGGNEQYF. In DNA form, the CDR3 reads TGTGCCAGCAGTCAACCAGGACTAGCGGGAGGGAACGAGCAGTACTTC.

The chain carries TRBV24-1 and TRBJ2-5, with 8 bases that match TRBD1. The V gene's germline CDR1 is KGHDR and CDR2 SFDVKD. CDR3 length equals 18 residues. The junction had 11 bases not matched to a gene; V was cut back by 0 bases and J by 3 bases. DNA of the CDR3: TGTGCCACCAGTGATTTGAGGGTGCGACAGGGGTGGAAAGAGACCCAGTACTTC. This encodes CATSDLRVRQGWKETQYF.

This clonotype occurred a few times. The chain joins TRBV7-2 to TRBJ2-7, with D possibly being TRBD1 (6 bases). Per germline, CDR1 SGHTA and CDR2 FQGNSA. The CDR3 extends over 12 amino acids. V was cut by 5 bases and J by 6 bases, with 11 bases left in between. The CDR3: CASSIRGFEQYF. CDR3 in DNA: TGTGCCAGCAGCATCAGGGGTTTCGAGCAGTACTTC. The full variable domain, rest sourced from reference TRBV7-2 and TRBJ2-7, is GAGVSQSPSNKVTEKGKDVELRCDPISGHTALYWYRQSLGQGLEFLIYFQGNSAPDKSGLPSDRFSAERTGGSVSTLTIQRTQQEDSAVYLCASSIRGFEQYFGPGTRLTVT.

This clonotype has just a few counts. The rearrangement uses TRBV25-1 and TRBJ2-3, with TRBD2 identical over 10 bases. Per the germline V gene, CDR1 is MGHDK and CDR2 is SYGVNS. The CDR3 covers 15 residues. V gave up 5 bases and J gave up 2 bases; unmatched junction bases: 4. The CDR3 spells CASSRAGGTTDTQYF. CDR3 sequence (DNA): TGTGCCAGCAGTAGAGCGGGGGGGACCACAGATACGCAGTATTTT.

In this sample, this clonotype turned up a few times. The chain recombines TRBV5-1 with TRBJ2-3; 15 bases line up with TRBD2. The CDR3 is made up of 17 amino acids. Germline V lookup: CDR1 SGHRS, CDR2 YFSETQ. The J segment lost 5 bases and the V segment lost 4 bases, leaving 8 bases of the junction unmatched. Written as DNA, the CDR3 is TGCGCCAGCAGCCCTGGACTAGCGGGGGGGCGTGTAGATACGCAGTATTTT. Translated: CASSPGLAGGRVDTQYF.